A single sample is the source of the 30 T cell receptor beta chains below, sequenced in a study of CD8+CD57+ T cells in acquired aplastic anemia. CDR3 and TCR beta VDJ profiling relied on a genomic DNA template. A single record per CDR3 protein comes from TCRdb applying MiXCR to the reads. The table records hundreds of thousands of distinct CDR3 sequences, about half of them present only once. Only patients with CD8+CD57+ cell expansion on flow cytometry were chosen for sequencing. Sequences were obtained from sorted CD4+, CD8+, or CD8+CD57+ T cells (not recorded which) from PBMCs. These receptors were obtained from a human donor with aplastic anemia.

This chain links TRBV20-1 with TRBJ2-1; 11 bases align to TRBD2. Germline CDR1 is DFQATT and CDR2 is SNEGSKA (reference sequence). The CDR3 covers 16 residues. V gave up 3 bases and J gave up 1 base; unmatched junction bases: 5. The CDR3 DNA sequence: TGCAGTGCTAGGGAACTAGCGGGGGTGTCCTACAATGAGCAGTTCTTC. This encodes CSARELAGVSYNEQFF.

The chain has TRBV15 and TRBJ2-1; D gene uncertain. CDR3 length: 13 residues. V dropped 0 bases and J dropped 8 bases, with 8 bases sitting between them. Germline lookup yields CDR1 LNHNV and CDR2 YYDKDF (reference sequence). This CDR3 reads CATSRDLRYEQFF. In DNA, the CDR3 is TGTGCCACCAGCAGAGACTTGCGGTATGAGCAGTTCTTC.

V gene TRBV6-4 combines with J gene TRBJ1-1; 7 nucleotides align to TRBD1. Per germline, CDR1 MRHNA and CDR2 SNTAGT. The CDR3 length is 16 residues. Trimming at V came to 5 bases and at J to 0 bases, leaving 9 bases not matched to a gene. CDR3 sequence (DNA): TGTGCCAGCAGTCGTTCTTCAGGGGGAGTGAACACTGAAGCTTTCTTT. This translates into CASSRSSGGVNTEAFF.

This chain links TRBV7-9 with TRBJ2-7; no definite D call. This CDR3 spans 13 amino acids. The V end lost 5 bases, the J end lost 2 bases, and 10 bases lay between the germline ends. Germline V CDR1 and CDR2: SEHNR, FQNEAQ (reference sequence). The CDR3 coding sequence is TGTGCCAGCAGCCCGCAACGGCCCTACGAGCAGTACTTC. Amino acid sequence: CASSPQRPYEQYF.

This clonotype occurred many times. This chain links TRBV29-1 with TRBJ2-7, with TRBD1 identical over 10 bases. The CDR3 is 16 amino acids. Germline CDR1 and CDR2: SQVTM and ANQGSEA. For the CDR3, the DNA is TGCAGACCCCATATCGCCCCGGGACAGGGGACCTACGAGCAGTACTTC. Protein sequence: CRPHIAPGQGTYEQYF.

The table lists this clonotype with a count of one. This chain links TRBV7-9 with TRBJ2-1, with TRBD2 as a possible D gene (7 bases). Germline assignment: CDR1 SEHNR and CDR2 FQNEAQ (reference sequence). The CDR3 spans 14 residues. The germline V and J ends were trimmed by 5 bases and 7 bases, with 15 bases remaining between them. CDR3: CASSQGGGPNEQFF. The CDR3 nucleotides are TGTGCCAGCAGCCAAGGGGGGGGGCCAAATGAGCAGTTCTTC.

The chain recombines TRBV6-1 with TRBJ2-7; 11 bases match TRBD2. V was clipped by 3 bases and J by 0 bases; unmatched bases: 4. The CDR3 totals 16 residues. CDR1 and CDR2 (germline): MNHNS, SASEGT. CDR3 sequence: CASSELTSGSSYEQYF. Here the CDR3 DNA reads TGTGCCAGCAGTGAGCTTACTAGCGGGAGCTCCTACGAGCAGTACTTC.

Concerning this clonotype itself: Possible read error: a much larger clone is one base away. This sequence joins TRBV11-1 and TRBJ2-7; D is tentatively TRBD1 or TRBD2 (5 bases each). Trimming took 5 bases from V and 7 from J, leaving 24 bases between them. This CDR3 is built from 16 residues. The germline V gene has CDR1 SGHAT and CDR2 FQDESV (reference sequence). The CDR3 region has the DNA TGTGCCAGCAGCCAGGGTGTGAGGGGCTCCTACAATGAGCAGTACTTC. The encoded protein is CASSQGVRGSYNEQYF.

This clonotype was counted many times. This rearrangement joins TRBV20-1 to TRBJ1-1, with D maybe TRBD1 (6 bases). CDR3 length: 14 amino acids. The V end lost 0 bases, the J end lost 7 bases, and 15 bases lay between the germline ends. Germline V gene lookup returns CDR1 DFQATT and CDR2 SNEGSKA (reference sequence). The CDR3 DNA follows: TGCAGTGCTAGAGATCAGGGGTTGAGGATTGAAGCTTTCTTT. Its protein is CSARDQGLRIEAFF.

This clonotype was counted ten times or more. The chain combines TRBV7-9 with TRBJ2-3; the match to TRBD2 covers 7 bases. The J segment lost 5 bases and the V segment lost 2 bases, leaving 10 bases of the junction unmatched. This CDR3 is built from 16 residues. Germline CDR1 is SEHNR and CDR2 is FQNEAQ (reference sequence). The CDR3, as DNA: TGTGCCAGCAGCTTATTGATATATCGGGGGGAAGATACGCAGTATTTT. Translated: CASSLLIYRGEDTQYF.

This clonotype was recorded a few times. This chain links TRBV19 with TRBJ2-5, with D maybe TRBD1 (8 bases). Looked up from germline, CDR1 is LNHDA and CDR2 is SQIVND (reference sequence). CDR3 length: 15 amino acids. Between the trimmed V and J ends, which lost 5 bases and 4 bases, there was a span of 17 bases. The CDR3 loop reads CASSQQGGTGETQYF. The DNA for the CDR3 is TGTGCCAGTAGTCAACAGGGGGGGACAGGAGAGACCCAGTACTTC.

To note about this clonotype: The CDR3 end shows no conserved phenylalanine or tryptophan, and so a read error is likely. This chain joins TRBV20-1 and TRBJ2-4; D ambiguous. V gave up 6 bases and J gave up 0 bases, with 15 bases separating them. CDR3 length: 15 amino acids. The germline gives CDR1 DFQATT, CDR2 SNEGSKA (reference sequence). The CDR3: CSAESGRLAKNIQYL. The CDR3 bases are TGCAGTGCCGAGTCTGGACGCCTAGCCAAAAACATTCAGTACCTC.

In DNA, the CDR3 is TGTGCCAGTAGTACAGCGGGAGGGCCTTATGGCTACACCTTC. It codes for CASSTAGGPYGYTF. The V gene is TRBV19, the J gene TRBJ1-2; D gene unclear. This CDR3 has 14 amino acids. Trimming shortened V by 4 bases and J by 5 bases, and 14 bases separated the two germline ends. CDR1 LNHDA and CDR2 SQIVND come from the germline V gene (reference sequence).

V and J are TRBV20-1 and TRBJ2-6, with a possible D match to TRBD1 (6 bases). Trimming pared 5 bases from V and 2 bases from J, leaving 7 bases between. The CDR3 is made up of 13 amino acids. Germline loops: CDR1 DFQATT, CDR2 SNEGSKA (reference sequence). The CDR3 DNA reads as TGCAGTGCTCGGGACACTGGGGCCAACGTCCTGACTTTC. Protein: CSARDTGANVLTF.

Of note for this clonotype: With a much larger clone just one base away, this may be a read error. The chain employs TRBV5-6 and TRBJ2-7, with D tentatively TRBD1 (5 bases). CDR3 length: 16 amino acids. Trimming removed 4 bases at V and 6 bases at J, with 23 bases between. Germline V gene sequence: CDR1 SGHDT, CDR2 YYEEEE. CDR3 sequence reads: CASSQDPRTRSFEQYF. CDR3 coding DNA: TGTGCCAGCAGCCAGGACCCGCGGACACGAAGTTTCGAGCAGTACTTC.

The CDR3 here is CASSTPSPGGDGYTF. CDR3 DNA: TGCGCCAGCAGCACCCCCTCCCCAGGGGGAGATGGCTACACCTTC. The genes are TRBV5-1 and TRBJ1-2, with 7 bases lining up with TRBD1. The CDR3 is made up of 15 amino acids. Trimming cost V 4 bases and J 6 bases; bases outside gene matches: 12. Per the germline V gene, CDR1 is SGHRS and CDR2 is YFSETQ. The whole variable domain, filled in from reference TRBV5-1 and TRBJ1-2, reads KAGVTQTPRYLIKTRGQQVTLSCSPISGHRSVSWYQQTPGQGLQFLFEYFSETQRNKGNFPGRFSGRQFSNSRSEMNVSTLELGDSALYLCASSTPSPGGDGYTFGSGTRLTVV.

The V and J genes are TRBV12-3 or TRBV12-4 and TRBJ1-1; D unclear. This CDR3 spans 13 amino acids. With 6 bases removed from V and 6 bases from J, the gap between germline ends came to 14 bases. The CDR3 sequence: CASRDPADAEAFF. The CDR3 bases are TGTGCCAGCAGAGATCCAGCGGACGCTGAAGCTTTCTTT.

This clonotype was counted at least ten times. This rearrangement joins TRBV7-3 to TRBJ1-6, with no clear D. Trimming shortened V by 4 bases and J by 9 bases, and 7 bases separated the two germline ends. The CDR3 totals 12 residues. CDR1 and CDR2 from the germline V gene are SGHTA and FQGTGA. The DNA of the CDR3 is TGTGCCAGCAGCTCCCCCGGTTCACCCCTCCACTTT. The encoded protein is CASSSPGSPLHF. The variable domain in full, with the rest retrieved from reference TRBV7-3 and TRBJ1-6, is GAGVSQTPSNKVTEKGKYVELRCDPISGHTALYWYRQSLGQGPEFLIYFQGTGAADDSGLPNDRFFAVRPEGSVSTLKIQRTERGDSAVYLCASSSPGSPLHFGNGTRLTVT.

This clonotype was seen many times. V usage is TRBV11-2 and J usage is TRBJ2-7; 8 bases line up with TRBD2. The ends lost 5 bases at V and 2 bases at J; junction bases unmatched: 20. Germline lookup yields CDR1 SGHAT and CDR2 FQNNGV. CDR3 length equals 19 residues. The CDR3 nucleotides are TGTGCCAGCAGCGGACCAGGAGGTTTCGGCGGGAGGAGGACCTACGAGCAGTACTTC. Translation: CASSGPGGFGGRRTYEQYF.

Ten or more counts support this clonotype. CDR3: CASSLTRQGLGGANVLTF. In DNA form, the CDR3 reads TGTGCCAGCAGTTTAACTAGACAGGGACTAGGAGGGGCCAACGTCCTGACTTTC. This chain connects TRBV12-3 or TRBV12-4 to TRBJ2-6; TRBD2 is a possible D gene (8 bases). Trimming left V 2 bases short and J 4 bases short, with 18 bases between. This CDR3 is 18 amino acids long.

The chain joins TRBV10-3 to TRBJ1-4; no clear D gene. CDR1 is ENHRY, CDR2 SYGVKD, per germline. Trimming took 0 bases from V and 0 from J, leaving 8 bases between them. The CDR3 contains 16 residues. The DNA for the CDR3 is TGTGCCATCAGTGAGTCGACGGGAACAACTAATGAAAAACTGTTTTTT. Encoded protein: CAISESTGTTNEKLFF.

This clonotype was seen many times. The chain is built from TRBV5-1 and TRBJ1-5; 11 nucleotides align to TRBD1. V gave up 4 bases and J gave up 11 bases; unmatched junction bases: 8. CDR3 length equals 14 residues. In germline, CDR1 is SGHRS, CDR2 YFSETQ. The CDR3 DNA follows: TGCGCCAGCAGCCCGGGGACAGGGGGTACGGCCCAGCATTTT. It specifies CASSPGTGGTAQHF.

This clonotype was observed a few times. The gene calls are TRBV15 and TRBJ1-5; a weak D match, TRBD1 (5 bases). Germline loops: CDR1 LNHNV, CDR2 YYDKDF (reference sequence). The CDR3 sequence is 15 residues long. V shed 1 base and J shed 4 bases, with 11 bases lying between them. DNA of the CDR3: TGTGCCACCAGCAGAGCAAGACGGGGGAATCAGCCCCAGCATTTT. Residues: CATSRARRGNQPQHF.

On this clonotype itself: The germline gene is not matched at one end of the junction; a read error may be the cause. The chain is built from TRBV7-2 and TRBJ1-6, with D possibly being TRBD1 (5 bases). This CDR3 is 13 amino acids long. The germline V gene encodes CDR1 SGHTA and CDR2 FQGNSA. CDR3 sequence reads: CASTLLPQGPLHF. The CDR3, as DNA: TGTGCCAGCACCTTACTACCCCAGGGTCCCCTCCACTTT.

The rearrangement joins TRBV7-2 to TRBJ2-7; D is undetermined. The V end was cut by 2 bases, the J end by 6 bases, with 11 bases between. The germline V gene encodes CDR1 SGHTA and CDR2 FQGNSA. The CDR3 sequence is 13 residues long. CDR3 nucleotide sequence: TGTGCCAGCAGCTTACGTGTACAGCCCGAGCAGTACTTC. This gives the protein CASSLRVQPEQYF.

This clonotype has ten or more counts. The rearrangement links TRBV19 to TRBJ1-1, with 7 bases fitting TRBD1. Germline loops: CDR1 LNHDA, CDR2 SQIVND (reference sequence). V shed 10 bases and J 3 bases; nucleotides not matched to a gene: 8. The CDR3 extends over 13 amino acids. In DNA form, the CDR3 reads TGTGCCACCGGGAGACAGGGTGACACTGAAGCTTTCTTT. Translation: CATGRQGDTEAFF.

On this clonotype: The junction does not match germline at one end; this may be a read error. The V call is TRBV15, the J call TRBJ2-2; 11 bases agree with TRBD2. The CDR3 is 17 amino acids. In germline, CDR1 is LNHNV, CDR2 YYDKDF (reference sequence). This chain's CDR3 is CAASSLAGTSGSGELFF. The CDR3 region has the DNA TGTGCCGCCAGCAGCTTGGCGGGGACTAGCGGAAGCGGGGAGCTGTTTTTT. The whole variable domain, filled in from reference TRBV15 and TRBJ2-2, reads DAMVIQNPRYQVTQFGKPVTLSCSQTLNHNVMYWYQQKSSQAPKLLFHYYDKDFNNEADTPDNFQSRRPNTSFCFLDIRSPGLGDTAMYLCAASSLAGTSGSGELFFGEGSRLTVL.

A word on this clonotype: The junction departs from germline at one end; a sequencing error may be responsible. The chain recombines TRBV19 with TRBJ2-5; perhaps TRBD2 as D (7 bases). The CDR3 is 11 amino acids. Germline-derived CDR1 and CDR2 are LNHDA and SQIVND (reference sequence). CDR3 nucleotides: TGTGCCAGTAGGCAGGGGAGGGAGCAGCACTTC. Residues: CASRQGREQHF.

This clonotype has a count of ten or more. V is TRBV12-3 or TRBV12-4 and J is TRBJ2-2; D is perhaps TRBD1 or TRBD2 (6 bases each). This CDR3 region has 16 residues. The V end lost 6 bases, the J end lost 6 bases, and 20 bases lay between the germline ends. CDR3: CASSTFGGQPSGELFF. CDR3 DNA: TGTGCCAGCAGCACGTTTGGGGGGCAACCTTCCGGGGAGCTGTTTTTT.

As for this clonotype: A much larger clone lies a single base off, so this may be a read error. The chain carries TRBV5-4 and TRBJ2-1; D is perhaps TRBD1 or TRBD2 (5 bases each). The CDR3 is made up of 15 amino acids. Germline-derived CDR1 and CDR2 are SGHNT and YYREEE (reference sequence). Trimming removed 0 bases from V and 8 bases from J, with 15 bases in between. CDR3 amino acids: CASSLDLAGADEQFF. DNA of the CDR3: TGTGCCAGCAGCTTGGATCTAGCCGGGGCCGATGAGCAGTTCTTC.